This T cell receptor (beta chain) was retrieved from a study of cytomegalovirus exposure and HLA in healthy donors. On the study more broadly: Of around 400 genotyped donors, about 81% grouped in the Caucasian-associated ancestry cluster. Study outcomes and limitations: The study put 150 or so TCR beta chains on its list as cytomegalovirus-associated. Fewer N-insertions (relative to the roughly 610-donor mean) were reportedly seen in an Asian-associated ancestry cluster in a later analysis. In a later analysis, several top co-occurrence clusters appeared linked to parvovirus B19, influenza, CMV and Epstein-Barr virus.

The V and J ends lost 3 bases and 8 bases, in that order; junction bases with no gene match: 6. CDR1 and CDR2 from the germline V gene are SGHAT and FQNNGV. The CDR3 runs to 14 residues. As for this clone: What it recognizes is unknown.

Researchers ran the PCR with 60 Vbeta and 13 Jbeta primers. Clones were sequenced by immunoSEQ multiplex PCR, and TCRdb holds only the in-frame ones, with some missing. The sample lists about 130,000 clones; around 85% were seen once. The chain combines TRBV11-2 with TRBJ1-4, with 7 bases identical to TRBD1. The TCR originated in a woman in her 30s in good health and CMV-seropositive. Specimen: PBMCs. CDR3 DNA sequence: TGTGCCAGCAGCTTCGGGCAGGGGGAGGAAAAACTGTTTTTT. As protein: CASSFGQGEEKLFF.